The 30 T cell receptor beta chains presented below share a single source sample, sequenced in a study of blood T cell repertoires in COVID-19. Method: immunoSEQ multiplex PCR; TCRdb's copy keeps in-frame clones and lacks some. The data show about 180,000 clones, over 75% seen once. Sequencing used peripheral blood. All receptors come from a man between 65 and 80 years old with active or convalescent COVID-19.

The genes are TRBV5-8 and TRBJ1-1; 10 bases line up with TRBD1. Per the germline V gene, CDR1 is SGHTS and CDR2 is YDEGEE. Trimming took 3 bases from V and 7 from J; bases not matched to a gene: 12. The CDR3 is made up of 16 amino acids. In DNA, the CDR3 is TGTGCCAGCAGCTGGGACAGGGGACGGGGTAGTGGTGAAGCTTTCTTT. Protein sequence: CASSWDRGRGSGEAFF. The full variable domain, completed using reference TRBV5-8 and TRBJ1-1, is EAGVTQSPTHLIKTRGQQATLRCSPISGHTSVYWYQQALGLGLQFLLWYDEGEERNRGNFPPRFSGRQFPNYSSELNVNALELEDSALYLCASSWDRGRGSGEAFFGQGTRLTVV.

This clone appeared once. The rearrangement links TRBV9 to TRBJ2-5; perhaps TRBD2 as D (5 bases). Per the germline V gene, CDR1 is SGDLS and CDR2 is YYNGEE. The ends were cut back, 2 bases at V and 5 bases at J, with 13 bases in the middle. This CDR3 spans 14 amino acids. CDR3 amino acids: CASSVASSVETQYF. The CDR3 nucleotides read TGTGCCAGCAGCGTCGCTAGCTCCGTCGAGACCCAGTACTTC.

This clone was counted between two and nine times. This chain joins TRBV2 and TRBJ2-1; TRBD2 agrees at 14 bases. The CDR3 has 15 amino acids. V shed 4 bases, J shed 10 bases, and the junction held 6 bases outside the gene matches. The germline V gene has CDR1 SNHLY and CDR2 FYNNEI. The CDR3 DNA follows: TGTGCCAGCAGTGGACTAGCGGGAGGGCGTGGGGAGCAGTTCTTC. Encoded protein: CASSGLAGGRGEQFF.

The table lists this clone with a few counts. The chain joins TRBV18 to TRBJ1-1; 12 bases are shared with TRBD1. The germline CDR1 and CDR2 sequences are KGHSH and LQKENI. The CDR3 is made up of 17 amino acids. V was pared by 2 bases and J by 1 base, with 5 bases of the junction left unmatched. The CDR3 spells CASSPTGQGARNTEAFF. CDR3 nucleotides: TGTGCCAGCTCACCAACGGGACAGGGGGCGAGGAACACTGAAGCTTTCTTT.

This clone occurred once. A single base separates this from a much larger clone, so it may be a read error. The chain employs TRBV11-1 and TRBJ1-1; D ambiguous. Germline CDR1 is SGHAT and CDR2 is FQDESV (reference sequence). The CDR3 runs to 12 residues. Trimming took off 3 bases at V and 3 bases at J, with 5 bases between the two ends. The CDR3 sequence: CASSFRDTEAFF. CDR3 DNA: TGTGCCAGCAGCTTCCGGGACACTGAAGCTTTCTTT.

This chain joins TRBV30 and TRBJ2-2; TRBD2 might be the D (6 bases). CDR1 is GTSNPN, CDR2 SVGIG, per germline (reference sequence). The germline V and J ends were trimmed by 1 base and 4 bases, with 10 bases remaining between them. The CDR3 is 14 residues long. The chain's CDR3 is CAWSEGLRTGELFF. For the CDR3, the DNA is TGTGCCTGGAGTGAGGGACTTCGCACCGGGGAGCTGTTTTTT.

On this clone: Mismatch with germline at one junction end may stem from a read error. J is TRBJ2-1 and V is TRBV14; perhaps TRBD2 as D (5 bases). CDR3 length equals 11 residues. Germline-derived CDR1 and CDR2 are SGHDN and FVKESK. DNA for the CDR3: TGTGCCGGCAGCCCGGGAAGTGAGCAGTTCTTC. Residues: CAGSPGSEQFF. Full variable domain (missing parts from reference TRBV14 and TRBJ2-1): EAGVTQFPSHSVIEKGQTVTLRCDPISGHDNLYWYRRVMGKEIKFLLHFVKESKQDESGMPNNRFLAERTGGTYSTLKVQPAELEDSGVYFCAGSPGSEQFFGPGTRLTVL.

This chain connects TRBV10-3 to TRBJ1-2, with D possibly matching TRBD1 (6 bases). The germline gives CDR1 ENHRY, CDR2 SYGVKD. This CDR3 is 13 amino acids long. Deletions cut 4 bases from V and 3 bases from J, with 9 bases between. CDR3 in amino acids: CAISGRTDYGYTF. CDR3 DNA: TGTGCCATCAGTGGCCGGACAGACTATGGCTACACCTTC.

The chain employs TRBV6-5 and TRBJ1-2; no clear D gene. The V end was cut by 3 bases, the J end by 4 bases, with 15 bases between. This CDR3 has 15 amino acids. Germline V gene lookup returns CDR1 MNHEY and CDR2 SVGAGI. In DNA form, the CDR3 reads TGTGCCAGCAGTTATCGTCCCACAGTGTTCTATGGCTACACCTTC. Protein: CASSYRPTVFYGYTF.

The count of this clone is one. The genes are TRBV9 and TRBJ1-1; D is ambiguous. The germline V gene has CDR1 SGDLS and CDR2 YYNGEE. V shed 5 bases and J shed 1 base, with 9 bases lying between them. The CDR3 sequence is 13 residues long. In DNA, the CDR3 is TGTGCCAGCAGTTTAAGCCCGAACACTGAAGCTTTCTTT. The encoded protein is CASSLSPNTEAFF.

This clone has a handful of counts. V and J are TRBV7-9 and TRBJ2-5; tentatively, D is TRBD2 (5 bases). Per the germline V gene, CDR1 is SEHNR and CDR2 is FQNEAQ (reference sequence). CDR3 length equals 14 residues. Trimming removed 5 bases at V and 2 bases at J, with 12 bases between. CDR3 in DNA: TGTGCCAGCAGCACCCGGGGTGGGCAAGAGACCCAGTACTTC. Translation gives CASSTRGGQETQYF.

This chain connects TRBV11-2 to TRBJ2-2; 7 nucleotides line up with TRBD1. V was pared by 3 bases and J by 7 bases, with 8 bases of the junction left unmatched. The CDR3 runs 15 residues. CDR1 is SGHAT, CDR2 FQNNGV, per germline. DNA for the CDR3: TGTGCCAGCAGCTTCGGCAGGGGGATAGGCGGGGAGCTGTTTTTT. It specifies CASSFGRGIGGELFF.

The chain has TRBV5-1 and TRBJ2-2, with 8 nucleotides matching TRBD2. Per germline, CDR1 SGHRS and CDR2 YFSETQ. This CDR3 region has 14 residues. J gave up 6 bases and V 0 bases, and 1 base lay outside the gene matches. CDR3 in DNA: TGCGCCAGCAGCTTGGACGGGGGGGCCGGGGAGCTGTTTTTT. This codes for CASSLDGGAGELFF.

The rearrangement uses TRBV18 and TRBJ2-5, with 10 bases that match TRBD1. Trimming took 0 bases from V and 2 from J; bases not matched to a gene: 3. The CDR3 is made up of 16 amino acids. CDR1 KGHSH and CDR2 LQKENI come from the germline V gene. The CDR3 is CASSPPSDRGQETQYF. As DNA, the CDR3 is TGTGCCAGCTCACCACCTTCGGACAGGGGGCAAGAGACCCAGTACTTC.

The chain has TRBV28 and TRBJ1-3, with D perhaps TRBD1 (5 bases). This CDR3 comprises 15 residues. V was trimmed by 8 bases and J by 3 bases, leaving 17 bases between them. The V gene's germline CDR1 is MDHEN and CDR2 SYDVKM. CDR3 sequence: CASGLQVTLGNTIYF. The CDR3 nucleotides read TGTGCCAGCGGGTTACAGGTTACACTTGGAAACACCATATATTTT.

The chain uses TRBV5-1 and TRBJ1-3; D might be TRBD1 (5 bases). The V gene's germline CDR1 is SGHRS and CDR2 YFSETQ. The CDR3 consists of 15 residues. Trimming took off 4 bases at V and 0 bases at J, with 11 bases between the two ends. The CDR3 DNA reads as TGCGCCAGCAGCGTGGACAACTACTCTGGAAACACCATATATTTT. This codes for CASSVDNYSGNTIYF.

The J gene is TRBJ2-2, the V gene TRBV5-6; D gene unclear. This CDR3 has 14 amino acids. Germline loops: CDR1 SGHDT, CDR2 YYEEEE. The V end lost 1 base, the J end lost 4 bases, and 8 bases lay between the germline ends. DNA of the CDR3: TGTGCCAGCAGCTTGTTTGCGTCCACCGGGGAGCTGTTTTTT. Amino acid sequence: CASSLFASTGELFF.

V and J are TRBV15 and TRBJ2-3, with D possibly TRBD1 on 5 matching bases. V was clipped by 0 bases and J by 0 bases, with 7 bases between them. The germline CDR1 and CDR2 sequences are LNHNV and YYDKDF (reference sequence). The length of the CDR3 is 15 residues. CDR3 amino acids: CATSRDRASTDTQYF. CDR3 DNA: TGTGCCACCAGCAGAGACAGGGCAAGCACAGATACGCAGTATTTT.

This clone was seen only a few times. This chain joins TRBV28 and TRBJ1-5; D not resolved. V lost 3 bases, J lost 0 bases, and 9 bases lay in between. The CDR3 totals 15 residues. Germline V gene sequence: CDR1 MDHEN, CDR2 SYDVKM. CDR3 in DNA: TGTGCCAGCAGTTTCGGACTGTATAGCAATCAGCCCCAGCATTTT. Protein product: CASSFGLYSNQPQHF.

The V gene is TRBV13, the J gene TRBJ1-1; D is unclear. Germline CDR1 is PRHDT and CDR2 is FYEKMQ (reference sequence). The CDR3 consists of 12 residues. V lost 0 bases and J 7 bases, leaving 6 bases between the germline ends. The CDR3 here is CASSLGPDEAFF. In DNA form, the CDR3 reads TGTGCCAGCAGCTTAGGGCCAGATGAAGCTTTCTTT.

This clone was detected once. The chain recombines TRBV4-2 with TRBJ1-5; 8 positions match TRBD1. V trimming: 4 bases; J trimming: 0 bases; junction bases outside the gene matches: 11. Per germline, CDR1 LGHNA and CDR2 YNFKEQ. The CDR3 covers 18 residues. This chain's CDR3 is CASSPQDRATYSNQPQHF. CDR3 nucleotides: TGTGCCAGCAGCCCGCAGGACAGGGCGACCTATAGCAATCAGCCCCAGCATTTT.

The V and J genes are TRBV6-5 and TRBJ1-6; 8 positions match TRBD1. J gave up 11 bases and V 5 bases, and 2 bases lay outside the gene matches. The CDR3 totals 12 residues. The germline V gene encodes CDR1 MNHEY and CDR2 SVGAGI. The CDR3 loop reads CASSRTGPPLHF. In DNA form, the CDR3 reads TGTGCCAGCAGTAGGACAGGGCCACCCCTCCACTTT.

This clone was detected only a few times. The chain recombines TRBV5-4 with TRBJ1-2, with D tentatively TRBD1 (5 bases). CDR1 is SGHNT and CDR2 is YYREEE in the germline V gene (reference sequence). With 1 base removed from V and 0 bases from J, the gap between germline ends came to 13 bases. The CDR3 covers 16 residues. The CDR3 region has the DNA TGTGCCAGCAGCTTGTTTCAGGGCAGAGCTAACTATGGCTACACCTTC. Its protein product is CASSLFQGRANYGYTF. The entire variable domain, with the rest obtained from reference TRBV5-4 and TRBJ1-2, is as follows: ETGVTQSPTHLIKTRGQQVTLRCSSQSGHNTVSWYQQALGQGPQFIFQYYREEENGRGNFPPRFSGLQFPNYSSELNVNALELDDSALYLCASSLFQGRANYGYTFGSGTRLTVV.

V gene TRBV4-1 combines with J gene TRBJ1-1; no firm D call. The V end was cut by 1 base, the J end by 0 bases, with 9 bases between. Germline assignment: CDR1 MGHRA and CDR2 YSYEKL. The CDR3 sequence is 15 residues long. This chain's CDR3 is CASSQGWQMNTEAFF. The DNA for the CDR3 is TGCGCCAGCAGCCAAGGATGGCAGATGAACACTGAAGCTTTCTTT.

The genes are TRBV6-6 and TRBJ1-1; D may be TRBD1 (5 bases). V was shortened by 7 bases and J by 1 base, with 16 bases between the two germline ends. From germline, CDR1 is MNHNY and CDR2 SVGAGI (reference sequence). The CDR3 loop spans 15 amino acids. The CDR3 region has the DNA TGTGCCAGCACTCCCCAGGACACGCGGAACACTGAAGCTTTCTTT. Translating gives CASTPQDTRNTEAFF.

Worth noting for this clone: This sample also contains other DNA sequences that code for the same CDR3. This rearrangement joins TRBV6-6 to TRBJ1-2, with D unclear. Germline assignment: CDR1 MNHNY and CDR2 SVGAGI (reference sequence). CDR3 length: 11 residues. V shed 6 bases and J shed 3 bases, with 5 bases lying between them. Here the CDR3 DNA reads TGTGCCAGCAGCGGGGACTATGGCTACACCTTC. It yields the protein CASSGDYGYTF.

V gene TRBV6-2 or TRBV6-3 combines with J gene TRBJ2-5, with 9 bases matching TRBD1. CDR3 length equals 13 residues. The V segment lost 5 bases and the J segment 9 bases; nucleotides outside the gene matches: 7. Germline values: CDR1 MNHEY, CDR2 SVGEGT. CDR3 region: CASSRQGVGAQYF. DNA of the CDR3: TGTGCCAGCAGTCGACAGGGGGTCGGGGCCCAGTACTTC.

The chain links TRBV11-2 to TRBJ2-7; 8 positions match TRBD2. J gave up 6 bases and V 3 bases, and 7 bases lay outside the gene matches. Per germline, CDR1 SGHAT and CDR2 FQNNGV. The CDR3 has 14 residues. DNA of the CDR3: TGTGCCAGCAGCTTGGCGGGACTAGGGGGCGAGCAGTACTTC. Translated, it gives CASSLAGLGGEQYF.

This chain links TRBV2 with TRBJ2-6, with 8 bases aligning to TRBD1. From germline, CDR1 is SNHLY and CDR2 FYNNEI. V lost 6 bases and J lost 4; bases outside the gene matches: 8. The CDR3 is 16 residues long. The CDR3 is CASSRDRTTGANVLTF. CDR3 DNA sequence: TGTGCCAGCAGCCGGGACAGGACTACGGGGGCCAACGTCCTGACTTTC.

The chain couples TRBV6-2 or TRBV6-3 to TRBJ2-1; 9 bases map to TRBD2. This CDR3 has 15 amino acids. Per the germline V gene, CDR1 is MNHEY and CDR2 is SVGEGT. Trimming at V came to 6 bases and at J to 8 bases, leaving 11 bases not matched to a gene. CDR3 amino acids: CASSRPGLANYEQFF. CDR3 in DNA: TGTGCCAGCAGCCGACCGGGACTAGCCAATTATGAGCAGTTCTTC.